Below, 11 T cell receptor beta chains from the same sample are listed, as sequenced in a study of beta chain features in type 1 diabetes. cDNA synthesis used the whole RNA isolate, giving expressed TCRB sequences. Assay used: immunoSEQ multiplex PCR; TCRdb lists only in-frame clones, some missing. The sample holds around 16,000 clones, over 45% seen once. The specimen sequenced was stem cell memory CD4+ T cells from blood. These TCRs come from a woman younger than 30 in good health.

CDR3 coding DNA: TGTGCCAGCAGTTTGACAGGGACAGGGGAGCAGTACTTC. It encodes CASSLTGTGEQYF. The genes are TRBV6-1 and TRBJ2-5; TRBD1 matches 10 bases. V gave up 5 bases and J gave up 11 bases; unmatched junction bases: 8. CDR1 is MNHNS, CDR2 SASEGT, per germline. The CDR3 length is 13 residues.

This clone was counted only a few times. The chain carries TRBV7-9 and TRBJ1-5; 7 bases map to TRBD1. The CDR3 is made up of 14 amino acids. J lost 5 bases, V lost 1 base, and 2 bases had no gene match. Germline CDR1 and CDR2: SEHNR and FQNEAQ (reference sequence). CDR3 amino acids: CASSLEGTDQPQHF. CDR3 in DNA: TGTGCCAGCAGCTTAGAGGGGACAGATCAGCCCCAGCATTTT.

The chain employs TRBV30 and TRBJ2-3; D is ambiguous. V was shortened by 1 base and J by 2 bases, with 13 bases between the two germline ends. CDR1 and CDR2 (germline): GTSNPN, SVGIG (reference sequence). This CDR3 contains 15 residues. In nucleotides, the CDR3 is TGTGCCTGGAGTGAACATTTCTCCCCCACAGATACGCAGTATTTT. Its protein is CAWSEHFSPTDTQYF. Complete variable domain (other parts from reference TRBV30 and TRBJ2-3): SQTIHQWPATLVQPVGSPLSLECTVEGTSNPNLYWYRQAAGRGLQLLFYSVGIGQISSEVPQNLSASRPQDRQFILSSKKLLLSDSGFYLCAWSEHFSPTDTQYFGPGTRLTVL.

The rearrangement links TRBV29-1 to TRBJ2-3, with TRBD1 as a possible D gene (7 bases). The CDR3 consists of 14 residues. The V end lost 7 bases, the J end lost 4 bases, and 18 bases lay between the germline ends. Germline CDR1 reads SQVTM; CDR2 reads ANQGSEA. As DNA, the CDR3 is TGCAGCGCCCTAGGAGGGGGCAGCGCAGATACGCAGTATTTT. Encoded protein: CSALGGGSADTQYF.

This clone occurred a few times. As DNA, the CDR3 is TGTGCCAGCAGTTACACCTACGAGCAGTACTTC. Its translation: CASSYTYEQYF. The chain has TRBV6-1 and TRBJ2-7, with no clear D. The CDR3 spans 11 residues. The germline V gene has CDR1 MNHNS and CDR2 SASEGT. V lost 5 bases and J 2 bases, leaving 4 bases between the germline ends.

V is TRBV7-9 and J is TRBJ2-7, with 10 bases aligning to TRBD1. Germline assignment: CDR1 SEHNR and CDR2 FQNEAQ (reference sequence). This CDR3 has 13 residues. Unmatched junction bases numbered 6, after V lost 7 bases and J lost 6 bases. CDR3 nucleotide sequence: TGTGCCAGCAAAGGGACAGGGGAAGGCGAGCAGTACTTC. Translating it yields CASKGTGEGEQYF.

The rearrangement joins TRBV7-2 to TRBJ2-1; possible D gene TRBD1, 5 bases. CDR1 SGHTA and CDR2 FQGNSA come from the germline V gene. The CDR3 consists of 15 residues. V was pared by 4 bases and J by 2 bases, with 12 bases between. For the CDR3, the DNA is TGTGCCAGCAGCTCACAATGGGGCACCTACAATGAGCAGTTCTTC. It yields the protein CASSSQWGTYNEQFF. Complete variable domain (other parts from reference TRBV7-2 and TRBJ2-1): GAGVSQSPSNKVTEKGKDVELRCDPISGHTALYWYRQSLGQGLEFLIYFQGNSAPDKSGLPSDRFSAERTGGSVSTLTIQRTQQEDSAVYLCASSSQWGTYNEQFFGPGTRLTVL.

This clone was seen a handful of times. V is TRBV11-2 and J is TRBJ2-2; TRBD2 agrees at 7 bases. From germline, CDR1 is SGHAT and CDR2 FQNNGV. CDR3 length: 14 residues. Trimming cost V 4 bases and J 5 bases; bases outside gene matches: 4. CDR3 nucleotide sequence: TGTGCCAGCAGCTCACGCGGGAGTACCGGGGAGCTGTTTTTT. Translated, it gives CASSSRGSTGELFF.

The chain couples TRBV10-2 to TRBJ2-1, with 7 bases identical to TRBD2. This CDR3 spans 14 amino acids. Looked up from germline, CDR1 is WSHSY and CDR2 is SAAADI. The J segment lost 10 bases and the V segment lost 7 bases, leaving 13 bases of the junction unmatched. This CDR3 is CASTLAGAVSEQFF. In DNA form, the CDR3 reads TGCGCCAGCACCCTTGCGGGAGCGGTTTCCGAGCAGTTCTTC.

This chain's CDR3 is CASSRPTGTYQPQHF. DNA of the CDR3: TGTGCCAGCAGCCGTCCGACAGGGACGTATCAGCCCCAGCATTTT. V is TRBV7-2 and J is TRBJ1-5, with TRBD1 matching over 7 bases. With 5 bases clipped from V and 5 bases from J, the junction kept 9 bases outside the gene matches. CDR1 is SGHTA and CDR2 is FQGNSA in the germline V gene. The CDR3 spans 15 residues.

The V gene is TRBV5-1, the J gene TRBJ1-1; D unresolved. This CDR3 region has 13 residues. Trimming removed 4 bases at V and 1 base at J, with 8 bases between. From germline, CDR1 is SGHRS and CDR2 YFSETQ. The CDR3 DNA sequence: TGCGCCAGCAGCCCAACTAGGAACACTGAAGCTTTCTTT. Encoded protein: CASSPTRNTEAFF.